What follows describes a single TCR beta chain. The germline gives CDR1 KGHSH, CDR2 LQKENI. V gave up 6 bases and J gave up 5 bases, with 15 bases separating them. CDR3 size: 14 residues. Clones were sequenced by immunoSEQ multiplex PCR, and TCRdb holds only the in-frame ones, with some missing. The repertoire holds 490 or so clones, with about 88% as singletons. The data were obtained in a study of chemoradiotherapy in HPV16-positive cancers. Across the whole study: Candidate HPV-specific clones and shared TCR motifs came from a couple of HPV16-positive patients.

The TCR comes from a human donor with HPV-associated anogenital cancer. This chain uses TRBV18 with TRBJ2-3; D gene unclear. The input for sequencing was tumor tissue, taken from a patient who underwent chemoradiotherapy. This CDR3 is CASSQPRVGDTQYF. The DNA of the CDR3 is TGTGCCAGCTCCCAACCTCGGGTTGGAGATACGCAGTATTTT.